These 9 T cell receptor beta chains were sequenced from one sample in a study of T cell changes during pregnancy in multiple sclerosis. Clones were read by immunoSEQ multiplex PCR, and TCRdb kept only the in-frame ones, dropping some. The sample carries over 70,000 clones, 90% to 95% recorded once. The sequencing here drew on peripheral blood, taken in the third trimester of pregnancy. These receptors originate from a female donor with multiple sclerosis, enrolled in a pregnancy study.

The genes are TRBV28 and TRBJ2-7, with TRBD2 matching 8 bases. V lost 5 bases to trimming and J lost 7 bases; unmatched junction nucleotides: 7. CDR3 length: 13 amino acids. The germline gives CDR1 MDHEN, CDR2 SYDVKM. The CDR3 is CASSGSGTREQYF. The DNA of the CDR3 is TGTGCCAGCAGTGGTAGCGGGACTAGAGAGCAGTACTTC.

V is TRBV15 and J is TRBJ1-1; possible D gene TRBD1, 5 bases. Trimming took off 0 bases at V and 3 bases at J, with 17 bases between the two ends. The CDR3 sequence is 17 residues long. Germline V gene lookup returns CDR1 LNHNV and CDR2 YYDKDF (reference sequence). The CDR3 sequence is CATSRDFINDRDTEAFF. The CDR3 DNA is TGTGCCACCAGCAGAGATTTTATCAATGACAGAGACACTGAAGCTTTCTTT.

The chain combines TRBV28 with TRBJ1-1; D is ambiguous. The CDR3 length is 12 residues. Germline values: CDR1 MDHEN, CDR2 SYDVKM. V was clipped by 7 bases and J by 1 base, with 7 bases between them. CDR3 bases: TGTGCCAGCACGGTTGGGAACACTGAAGCTTTCTTT. Amino acid sequence: CASTVGNTEAFF. The variable domain in full, completed from reference TRBV28 and TRBJ1-1, reads DVKVTQSSRYLVKRTGEKVFLECVQDMDHENMFWYRQDPGLGLRLIYFSYDVKMKEKGDIPEGYSVSREKKERFSLILESASTNQTSMYLCASTVGNTEAFFGQGTRLTVV.

Notes on this clone: The junction does not match germline at one end; this may be a read error. V usage is TRBV6-5 and J usage is TRBJ2-7; 9 nucleotides agree with TRBD2. The CDR3 has 15 amino acids. In germline, CDR1 is MNHEY, CDR2 SVGAGI. The CDR3 DNA follows: TGTGCCAGCAGGGAGAGCGGGAGGCCCTCCAACGAGCAGTACTTC. Protein sequence: CASRESGRPSNEQYF.

This sequence joins TRBV18 and TRBJ2-7; TRBD2 matches 11 bases. Per germline, CDR1 KGHSH and CDR2 LQKENI. Germline trimming cut 3 bases from V and 0 bases from J; bases unmatched to any gene: 1. The CDR3 sequence is 15 residues long. The CDR3 loop is CASSPLAGGSYEQYF. The CDR3 DNA reads as TGTGCCAGCTCACCGCTAGCGGGGGGCTCCTACGAGCAGTACTTC.

This rearrangement joins TRBV7-3 to TRBJ2-7, with TRBD2 matching 10 bases. The CDR3 is 15 amino acids. The trim removed 2 bases at V and 7 bases at J, leaving 8 bases unmatched. Germline V lookup: CDR1 SGHTA, CDR2 FQGTGA. The CDR3 DNA follows: TGTGCCAGCAGCTTAGCGCTAGCGGGAGAGCGTGAGCAGTACTTC. Protein product: CASSLALAGEREQYF.

The genes are TRBV27 and TRBJ1-5, with 9 bases fitting TRBD1. V was clipped by 9 bases and J by 5 bases; unmatched bases: 8. Germline V CDR1 and CDR2: MNHEY, SMNVEV (reference sequence). CDR3 size: 14 residues. This CDR3 reads CASRGQGLDQPQHF. The CDR3 nucleotides read TGTGCCAGTCGCGGACAGGGGCTGGATCAGCCCCAGCATTTT.

The chain couples TRBV5-6 to TRBJ2-7, with 7 bases lining up with TRBD1. The germline gives CDR1 SGHDT, CDR2 YYEEEE. J was trimmed by 5 bases and V by 4 bases; bases with no gene match: 12. The CDR3 sequence is 15 residues long. In DNA form, the CDR3 reads TGTGCCAGCAGCCCCCTAAAGACAGGGTTTGACGAGCAGTACTTC. Its translation is CASSPLKTGFDEQYF.

V is TRBV12-5 and J is TRBJ2-2, with a possible D match to TRBD2 (5 bases). V lost 4 bases and J 7 bases, leaving 19 bases between the germline ends. CDR3 length: 16 residues. Germline V CDR1 and CDR2: LGHNT, FRNRAP. DNA of the CDR3: TGTGCTAGTGGTTCCGGTAGTGGGAGTGATGGCGGGGAGCTGTTTTTT. Its translation is CASGSGSGSDGGELFF.